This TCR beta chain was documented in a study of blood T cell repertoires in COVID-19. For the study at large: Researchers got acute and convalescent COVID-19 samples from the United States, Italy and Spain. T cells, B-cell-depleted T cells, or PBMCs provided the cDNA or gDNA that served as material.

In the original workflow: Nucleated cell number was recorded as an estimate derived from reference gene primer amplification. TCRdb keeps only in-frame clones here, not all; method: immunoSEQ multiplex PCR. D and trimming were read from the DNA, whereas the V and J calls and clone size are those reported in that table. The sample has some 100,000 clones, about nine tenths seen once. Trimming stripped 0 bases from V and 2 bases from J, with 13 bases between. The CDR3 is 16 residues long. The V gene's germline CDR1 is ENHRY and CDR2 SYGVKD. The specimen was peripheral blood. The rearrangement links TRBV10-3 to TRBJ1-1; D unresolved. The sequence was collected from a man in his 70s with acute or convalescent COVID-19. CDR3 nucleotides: TGTGCCATCAGTGAGTCTGGCGCGAGGGCTAACACTGAAGCTTTCTTT. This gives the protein CAISESGARANTEAFF.